The present T cell receptor (beta chain) was sequenced within a study of CXCR3-negative and CXCR3-positive naive CD8 T cells (dated by TCRdb to the late 2010s). Notes on the research overall: In total, about 150 million TRB reads were obtained, corresponding to roughly 1.5 +/- 0.3 million reads per library. Data from 11 donors, pooled across two independent experiments, went into the diversity and physicochemical repertoire analyses. For the TRBV-TRBJ cluster analysis, the naive subsets came from 5 donors, while the memory cells came from 3 donors.

The listed sequencing device is NextSeq 550. The Human TCR Profiling Kit (MiLaboratory) was used to make UMI-labeled 5' RACE TRB cDNA libraries. The full amount of extracted RNA was used for cDNA synthesis, and the full amount of resulting cDNA was used for PCR amplification. The libraries were made side by side, with each library going through the same number of PCR cycles. The paper's data handling went like this. With a requirement of at least two reads per UMI, MIGEC and MiXCR extracted about 50,000 +/- 10,000 unique UMI-labeled TRB cDNA molecules per library. An average of roughly 40,000 +/- 10,000 functional in-frame TRB CDR3 nucleotide clonotypes without stop codons was found per library. After downsampling to 5000 UMI-labeled TRB molecules per sample, diversity metrics, including normalized Shannon-Wiener and Chao1, were computed in VDJtools. VDJtools computed clonotype-size-weighted physicochemical properties of the central five CDR3 residues: interaction energy, strength, volume and Kidera factor 4. TCRdb reprocessed the reads; each CDR3 protein sequence makes one entry, and DNA is unavailable. The V and J calls reflect TCRdb's pipeline rather than the authors' work. The sample table on file contains fewer than 65,000 distinct CDR3 sequences. The ten biggest clones cover 4.8% of the sample.

Study-wide findings and limitations: Comparably high repertoire diversity was found in both naive subsets, whereas much lower repertoire diversity was found in memory CD8+ T cells. CXCR3 expression partially decreased after cryopreservation, so most assays used freshly isolated PBMCs. Naive CXCR3-negative and CXCR3-positive cells from the same donor showed similar TRBV-TRBJ usage, whereas memory cells showed distinct patterns. Compared with CXCR3-negative naive cells, CXCR3-positive naive cells had TRB CDR3s with higher hydrophobicity (lower Kidera factor 4), lower energy, and higher strength and volume indices. Because surface CD5, which is linked to self-reactivity in mice, was comparable between the naive subsets, TCR interaction strength was also inferred from TRB CDR3 physicochemical properties.

Worth noting for this clonotype: No antigen is known for it.

For each CD8+ T cell subset, flow sorting was done in triplicate, and about 300,000 cells per subset went directly into RLT lysis buffer. To exclude memory contaminants, naive CD8+ T cells were stringently defined as CD45RO-CCR7+CD27+CD95-. Peripheral blood mononuclear cells were isolated from buffy coats by standard density gradient centrifugation. Naive CXCR3-negative and CXCR3-positive CD8+ T cells were flow-sorted on a FACSAria III. An RNeasy Mini Kit was used to extract total RNA from the sorted cells. As encoded in the germline V gene (reference sequence), CDR1 is DFQATT while CDR2 is SNEGSKA. From its cysteine to its phenylalanine, the CDR3 spans 13 amino acids. No DNA is recorded.

This TCR was recovered from a human donor in good health. Some clones in this sample may be carry-over from other donors' samples. Sequencing used naive CXCR3+ CD8+ T cells from blood. Explained via the paper, the cell subset or site label denotes: CD45RO-CCR7+CD27+CD95- naive CD8+ T cells expressing CXCR3 (TNR3+). The V and J segments used are TRBV20-1 and TRBJ2-7; TCRdb's D call, TRBD1, is unchecked because there is no DNA. Here the CDR3 is given as CSARGPQSYEQYF.